In this sample, the clone carrying this T cell receptor (beta chain) is medium-sized (0.01 to 0.1%). Its target is not known. The data originate from a study of STAT3 mutations in large granular lymphocyte leukemia. Notes on the study in general: Clonal expansion was inferred from samples taken at other timepoints. After therapy, about 35% of the 18 patients switched clonotypes, all new clones STAT3 wild type. In several patients, dominant TCR clone burden exceeded STAT3 mutant burden. Every T-cell large granular lymphocyte leukemia patient had at least one immunodominant TCR beta clonotype.

After removal of 3 bases from V and 3 bases from J, the junction contained 6 bases not matched to a gene. The germline gives CDR1 SGHNT, CDR2 YYREEE (reference sequence). The length of the CDR3 is 14 residues. Sequenced by immunoSEQ multiplex PCR; TCRdb stores in-frame clones only, minus some. The data contain 1,800 or so clones, approximately 30% of them singletons. This rearrangement joins TRBV5-4 to TRBJ2-7, with 7 bases that match TRBD1. Source material: peripheral blood mononuclear cells. This TCR derives from a male patient aged 45 to 59 with T-cell large granular lymphocyte leukemia. Some clones in this sample may be carry-over from other donors' samples. The DNA of the CDR3 is TGTGCCAGCAGCTCCTCGACAGGGAACTACGAGCAGTACTTC. Residues: CASSSSTGNYEQYF.